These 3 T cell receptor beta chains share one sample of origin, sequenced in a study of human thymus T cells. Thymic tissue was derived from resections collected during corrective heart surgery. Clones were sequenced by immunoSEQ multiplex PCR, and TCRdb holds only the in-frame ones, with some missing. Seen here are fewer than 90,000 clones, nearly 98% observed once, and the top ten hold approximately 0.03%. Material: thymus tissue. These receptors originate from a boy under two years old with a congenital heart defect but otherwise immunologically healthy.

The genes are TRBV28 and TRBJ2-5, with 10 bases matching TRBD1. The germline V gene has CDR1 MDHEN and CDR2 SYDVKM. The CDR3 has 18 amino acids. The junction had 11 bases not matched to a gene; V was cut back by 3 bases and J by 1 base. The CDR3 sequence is CASSFGGQGRRVQETQYF. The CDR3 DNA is TGTGCCAGCAGTTTTGGGGGACAGGGGAGGAGGGTCCAAGAGACCCAGTACTTC.

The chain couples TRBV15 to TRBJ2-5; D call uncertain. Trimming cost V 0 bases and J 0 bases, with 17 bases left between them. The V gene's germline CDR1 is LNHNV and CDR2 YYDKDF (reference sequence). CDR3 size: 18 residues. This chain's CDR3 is CATSRERRSTSHQETQYF. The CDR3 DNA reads TGTGCCACCAGCAGAGAGAGAAGATCGACAAGCCACCAAGAGACCCAGTACTTC.

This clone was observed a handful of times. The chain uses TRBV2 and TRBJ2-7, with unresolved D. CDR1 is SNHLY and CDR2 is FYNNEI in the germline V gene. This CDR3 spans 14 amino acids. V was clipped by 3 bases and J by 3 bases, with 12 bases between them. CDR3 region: CASSDRYRVYEQYF. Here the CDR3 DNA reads TGTGCCAGCAGTGACAGGTATCGGGTCTACGAGCAGTACTTC. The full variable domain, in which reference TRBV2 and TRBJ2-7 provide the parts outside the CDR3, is EPEVTQTPSHQVTQMGQEVILRCVPISNHLYFYWYRQILGQKVEFLVSFYNNEISEKSEIFDDQFSVERPDGSNFTLKIRSTKLEDSAMYFCASSDRYRVYEQYFGPGTRLTVT.